These 15 T cell receptor beta chains were sequenced from one sample in a study of blood T cell repertoires in COVID-19. The repertoire was sequenced with immunoSEQ multiplex PCR; TCRdb's copy has only in-frame clones and lacks some. The sample consists of under 300,000 clones, under 90% of them appearing once. The sample was peripheral blood. All receptors derive from a middle-aged woman who had recovered from COVID-19.

The genes are TRBV3-1 (or the pseudogene TRBV3-2) and TRBJ2-7; D possibly corresponds to TRBD2 (5 bases). V was clipped by 4 bases and J by 2 bases, with 15 bases between them. CDR1 is LGHDT, CDR2 YNNKEL, per germline (reference sequence). The CDR3 has 15 residues. The CDR3 loop reads CASSRGSTGTYEQYF. The CDR3 nucleotides are TGTGCCAGCAGCCGTGGTAGCACGGGGACCTACGAGCAGTACTTC.

J is TRBJ2-7 and V is TRBV9; 10 nucleotides align to TRBD2. CDR3 length equals 14 residues. CDR1 is SGDLS and CDR2 is YYNGEE in the germline V gene. V was pared by 5 bases and J by 3 bases, with 5 bases of the junction left unmatched. The DNA of the CDR3 is TGTGCCAGCAGTGAAGGGACTAGCGACTACGAGCAGTACTTC. It yields the protein CASSEGTSDYEQYF.

This rearrangement joins TRBV19 to TRBJ1-2, with D tentatively TRBD1 (5 bases). CDR1 and CDR2 (germline): LNHDA, SQIVND (reference sequence). The CDR3 is 15 amino acids. V dropped 5 bases and J dropped 2 bases, with 15 bases sitting between them. CDR3 region: CASSPSPTENYGYTF. Here the CDR3 DNA reads TGTGCCAGTAGTCCCTCCCCGACAGAGAACTATGGCTACACCTTC.

V usage is TRBV30 and J usage is TRBJ2-3; D is uncertain. Germline V gives CDR1 GTSNPN, CDR2 SVGIG (reference sequence). There are 15 residues in the CDR3. V dropped 1 base and J dropped 0 bases, with 11 bases sitting between them. The CDR3 region has the DNA TGTGCCTGGAGTGGGGTTCGACTCAGCACAGATACGCAGTATTTT. This gives the protein CAWSGVRLSTDTQYF.

The count of this clone is one. V is TRBV13 and J is TRBJ1-2; D is unresolved. The CDR3 totals 15 residues. Germline loops: CDR1 PRHDT, CDR2 FYEKMQ (reference sequence). V dropped 0 bases and J dropped 2 bases, with 10 bases sitting between them. The CDR3 region has the DNA TGTGCCAGCAGCTTAGGCGTCGGAGTCAACTATGGCTACACCTTC. Translating it yields CASSLGVGVNYGYTF.

The chain joins TRBV3-1 (or the pseudogene TRBV3-2) to TRBJ2-5, with 10 bases that match TRBD1. V shed 2 bases and J 4 bases; nucleotides not matched to a gene: 10. CDR3 length: 17 amino acids. Germline loops: CDR1 LGHDT, CDR2 YNNKEL (reference sequence). The CDR3 sequence: CASSQWRPGQGLETQYF. In nucleotides, the CDR3 is TGTGCCAGCAGCCAATGGCGTCCGGGACAGGGGTTAGAGACCCAGTACTTC.

This clone was observed many times. The CDR3 region is CASIIPGGYGYTF. The CDR3 DNA sequence: TGTGCCAGCATCATACCAGGGGGCTATGGCTACACCTTC. The chain recombines TRBV28 with TRBJ1-2; 7 positions agree with TRBD1. CDR1 MDHEN and CDR2 SYDVKM come from the germline V gene. After removal of 7 bases from V and 4 bases from J, the junction contained 6 bases not matched to a gene. This CDR3 spans 13 amino acids.

The V and J genes are TRBV3-1 (or the pseudogene TRBV3-2) and TRBJ2-5; TRBD1 might be the D (6 bases). The CDR3 is made up of 15 amino acids. Germline CDR1 LGHDT, CDR2 YNNKEL (reference sequence). Trimming removed 1 base at V and 3 bases at J, with 12 bases between. In DNA, the CDR3 is TGTGCCAGCAGCCAAGGGGTACAGGGAAAAGAGACCCAGTACTTC. Its protein product is CASSQGVQGKETQYF.

V and J are TRBV4-2 and TRBJ1-3, with D possibly being TRBD1 (6 bases). The V gene lost 5 bases and the J gene lost 1 base, with 12 bases spanning the gap. The V gene's germline CDR1 is LGHNA and CDR2 YNFKEQ. The CDR3 has 15 residues. The CDR3 sequence is CASSTTGISGNTIYF. Written as DNA, the CDR3 is TGTGCCAGCAGCACCACAGGGATTTCTGGAAACACCATATATTTT.

The CDR3 DNA follows: TGTGCCAGTAAAGGACAGGGTGCTCAGCCCCAGCATTTT. It yields the protein CASKGQGAQPQHF. The chain recombines TRBV19 with TRBJ1-5, with 8 bases that match TRBD1. Germline lookup yields CDR1 LNHDA and CDR2 SQIVND (reference sequence). V lost 7 bases and J lost 6; bases outside the gene matches: 5. This CDR3 comprises 13 residues.

The chain carries TRBV7-8 and TRBJ2-5; 9 bases are shared with TRBD2. The trim removed 5 bases at V and 5 bases at J, leaving 9 bases unmatched. This CDR3 is built from 15 residues. Germline V gives CDR1 SGHVS, CDR2 FQNEAQ. The CDR3 DNA follows: TGTGCCAGCAGCCCTGGCGGGAGGGAAGGGGAGACCCAGTACTTC. As protein: CASSPGGREGETQYF.

The chain links TRBV5-4 to TRBJ1-1; TRBD1 agrees at 10 bases. Germline V gene sequence: CDR1 SGHNT, CDR2 YYREEE (reference sequence). J gave up 3 bases and V 0 bases, and 5 bases lay outside the gene matches. This CDR3 has 16 residues. CDR3 nucleotide sequence: TGTGCCAGCAGCTTGGCTCTAGGACAGGGGGACACTGAAGCTTTCTTT. The encoded protein is CASSLALGQGDTEAFF.

The sample holds one count of this clone. This chain joins TRBV18 and TRBJ1-4, with D tentatively TRBD1 (5 bases). Per germline, CDR1 KGHSH and CDR2 LQKENI. V lost 0 bases, J lost 7 bases, and 18 bases lay in between. The CDR3 is 17 amino acids. The CDR3 sequence: CASSPPGLPRGGEKLFF. CDR3 coding DNA: TGTGCCAGCTCACCACCAGGCCTACCTCGGGGGGGTGAAAAACTGTTTTTT.

The chain recombines TRBV27 with TRBJ2-3; 12 nucleotides match TRBD2. In germline, CDR1 is MNHEY, CDR2 SMNVEV (reference sequence). This CDR3 comprises 18 residues. J lost 0 bases, V lost 2 bases, and 6 bases had no gene match. This chain's CDR3 is CASSLTKGLAGSTDTQYF. As DNA, the CDR3 is TGTGCCAGCAGTTTAACCAAAGGACTAGCGGGAAGCACAGATACGCAGTATTTT.

This clone appeared a single time. The chain links TRBV4-2 to TRBJ2-2; TRBD2 aligns across 8 bases. Per the germline V gene, CDR1 is LGHNA and CDR2 is YNFKEQ. The V and J ends lost 8 bases and 5 bases, in that order; junction bases with no gene match: 10. This CDR3 has 15 residues. The CDR3 coding sequence is TGTGCCAGCGCCCGAGCGGGAGTTGGTACCGGGGAGCTGTTTTTT. It is translated as CASARAGVGTGELFF.